One sample yielded the 31 T cell receptor beta chains listed below, sequenced in a study of blood T cell repertoires in COVID-19. TCRdb's copy holds only in-frame clones and misses some; the assay was immunoSEQ multiplex PCR. Among 130,000 or so clones, roughly 85% were seen once, and the ten largest hold 4% to 5.5%. Sample: peripheral blood. Receptors originate from a man aged 35 to 55 with acute or convalescent COVID-19.

The rearrangement joins TRBV5-1 to TRBJ2-2, with TRBD2 identical over 13 bases. The J segment lost 8 bases and the V segment lost 4 bases, leaving 14 bases of the junction unmatched. CDR3 length: 18 amino acids. Germline V gene lookup returns CDR1 SGHRS and CDR2 YFSETQ. CDR3 bases: TGCGCCAGCAGCCCATTACCCGGACTAGCGGGAGTCTCAGGGGAGCTGTTTTTT. This sequence encodes CASSPLPGLAGVSGELFF.

V gene TRBV7-9 combines with J gene TRBJ1-1, with a tentative D call TRBD1 (6 bases). V was clipped by 5 bases and J by 0 bases, with 19 bases between them. CDR3 length: 17 amino acids. Germline V gene data show CDR1 as SEHNR and CDR2 as FQNEAQ (reference sequence). As DNA, the CDR3 is TGTGCCAGCAGCGGAAGGCGGGGGACATTCTTGAACACTGAAGCTTTCTTT. Translating gives CASSGRRGTFLNTEAFF.

The chain couples TRBV19 to TRBJ1-6, with D perhaps matching TRBD1 (6 bases). Germline CDR1 LNHDA, CDR2 SQIVND (reference sequence). Deletions cut 3 bases from V and 7 bases from J, with 19 bases between. The length of the CDR3 is 17 residues. CDR3 bases: TGTGCCAGTAGTATTAGAGGGGGAGTAACGCTGAATTCACCCCTCCACTTT. This gives the protein CASSIRGGVTLNSPLHF. The full variable domain, in which reference TRBV19 and TRBJ1-6 provide the parts outside the CDR3, is DGGITQSPKYLFRKEGQNVTLSCEQNLNHDAMYWYRQDPGQGLRLIYYSQIVNDFQKGDIAEGYSVSREKKESFPLTVTSAQKNPTAFYLCASSIRGGVTLNSPLHFGNGTRLTVT.

This clone was counted a few times. The rearrangement links TRBV19 to TRBJ2-3; D is uncertain. The ends were cut back, 4 bases at V and 4 bases at J, with 9 bases in the middle. CDR1 and CDR2 (germline): LNHDA, SQIVND (reference sequence). The CDR3 contains 13 residues. CDR3 coding DNA: TGTGCCAGTAGTACTACTTCGTCAGATACGCAGTATTTT. It codes for CASSTTSSDTQYF.

V gene TRBV18 combines with J gene TRBJ1-1, with TRBD1 matching over 12 bases. Germline V lookup: CDR1 KGHSH, CDR2 LQKENI. The CDR3 consists of 18 residues. The V segment lost 3 bases and the J segment 3 bases; nucleotides outside the gene matches: 11. The CDR3 loop reads CASSPRPGQGAGDTEAFF. The CDR3 DNA sequence: TGTGCCAGCTCACCTCGACCGGGACAGGGGGCGGGAGACACTGAAGCTTTCTTT.

The genes are TRBV11-3 and TRBJ2-1, with 10 bases identical to TRBD2. The CDR3 is 14 residues long. The V gene's germline CDR1 is SGHNT and CDR2 YENEEA. The V segment lost 6 bases and the J segment 7 bases; nucleotides outside the gene matches: 6. The CDR3 here is CASSKLAGSNEQFF. DNA of the CDR3: TGTGCCAGCAGTAAACTAGCGGGGTCAAATGAGCAGTTCTTC. Supplemented by reference TRBV11-3 and TRBJ2-1, the full variable domain reads EAGVVQSPRYKIIEKKQPVAFWCNPISGHNTLYWYLQNLGQGPELLIRYENEEAVDDSQLPKDRFSAERLKGVDSTLKIQPAELGDSAVYLCASSKLAGSNEQFFGPGTRLTVL.

V gene TRBV21-1 combines with J gene TRBJ1-6; TRBD1 was called by the table and not checked on the DNA. TRBV21-1 is a recognized pseudogene. The CDR3 length is 17 residues. CDR3 sequence reads: CASSKVVRAQGNSPLHF. In DNA, the CDR3 is TGTGCCAGCAGCAAGGTCGTCAGGGCCCAGGGTAATTCACCCCTCCACTTT.

The chain recombines TRBV19 with TRBJ1-4; 9 nucleotides agree with TRBD1. V shed 5 bases and J 14 bases; nucleotides not matched to a gene: 15. The CDR3 runs 15 residues. Germline V gene sequence: CDR1 LNHDA, CDR2 SQIVND (reference sequence). CDR3 nucleotides: TGTGCCAGTAGTGGAGACCGGGACAGGGTGATGGGCCTGTTTTTT. Protein sequence: CASSGDRDRVMGLFF.

A few counts support this clone. The chain recombines TRBV29-1 with TRBJ2-7; TRBD2 is a possible D gene (5 bases). Germline V gene data show CDR1 as SQVTM and CDR2 as ANQGSEA. This CDR3 contains 16 residues. Trimming left V 4 bases short and J 3 bases short, with 22 bases between. CDR3 sequence (DNA): TGCAGCGTTGTCAGCCCTGAGAAAGAAGCGGTCTACGAGCAGTACTTC. Protein product: CSVVSPEKEAVYEQYF.

The V call is TRBV6-5, the J call TRBJ1-4; 10 bases match TRBD1. The CDR3 covers 15 residues. Germline V gives CDR1 MNHEY, CDR2 SVGAGI. The trim removed 4 bases at V and 7 bases at J, leaving 6 bases unmatched. CDR3 in amino acids: CASSSGQGGSEKLFF. CDR3 coding DNA: TGTGCCAGCAGTTCCGGACAGGGGGGTTCTGAAAAACTGTTTTTT.

This rearrangement joins TRBV15 to TRBJ1-4; TRBD1 aligns across 8 bases. The V gene end was trimmed by 2 bases and the J gene end by 7 bases; junction bases not matched to a gene: 9. Germline V gene data show CDR1 as LNHNV and CDR2 as YYDKDF (reference sequence). This CDR3 region has 16 residues. This CDR3 is CATSRTVNRGGEKLFF. In nucleotides, the CDR3 is TGTGCCACCAGCAGAACTGTAAACAGGGGGGGTGAAAAACTGTTTTTT.

This chain connects TRBV15 to TRBJ1-3; maybe TRBD1 (6 bases). V lost 1 base and J 0 bases, leaving 10 bases between the germline ends. CDR3 length: 16 residues. Germline V lookup: CDR1 LNHNV, CDR2 YYDKDF (reference sequence). The CDR3 region has the DNA TGTGCCACCAGCAGAGGGGCCAGGGGCTCTGGAAACACCATATATTTT. Encoded protein: CATSRGARGSGNTIYF.

The chain recombines TRBV10-3 with TRBJ2-7, with 9 bases aligning to TRBD2. Trimming removed 6 bases from V and 0 bases from J; junction bases left unmatched: 3. The germline V gene has CDR1 ENHRY and CDR2 SYGVKD. The length of the CDR3 is 14 residues. CDR3 coding DNA: TGTGCCATCAGGGCTAGCGGGAACTCCTACGAGCAGTACTTC. Translated, it gives CAIRASGNSYEQYF.

The J gene is TRBJ1-2, the V gene TRBV4-1; D is possibly TRBD1 (5 bases). The germline gives CDR1 MGHRA, CDR2 YSYEKL. The CDR3 length is 14 residues. Trimming took 4 bases from V and 6 from J, leaving 15 bases between them. The CDR3 region has the DNA TGCGCCAGCAGCCCACAGGCAGATAGGGATGGCTACACCTTC. It codes for CASSPQADRDGYTF.

This chain connects TRBV19 to TRBJ2-1; 7 positions agree with TRBD1. V was pared by 5 bases and J by 0 bases, with 4 bases of the junction left unmatched. This CDR3 has 15 amino acids. Germline V lookup: CDR1 LNHDA, CDR2 SQIVND (reference sequence). CDR3 DNA: TGTGCCAGTAGTCCGACAGGGAGCTCCTACAATGAGCAGTTCTTC. Translated, it gives CASSPTGSSYNEQFF.

The chain links TRBV5-8 to TRBJ1-5; 10 bases fit TRBD1. V lost 2 bases and J lost 7; bases outside the gene matches: 3. Looked up from germline, CDR1 is SGHTS and CDR2 is YDEGEE. The CDR3 has 14 amino acids. CDR3 DNA: TGTGCCAGCAGCTTTGGACAGGGGGGGCAGCCCCAGCATTTT. Residues: CASSFGQGGQPQHF.

J is TRBJ2-2 and V is TRBV5-1; a weak D match, TRBD1 (5 bases). This CDR3 has 15 residues. Germline V CDR1 and CDR2: SGHRS, YFSETQ. Trimming left V 4 bases short and J 6 bases short, with 16 bases between. The CDR3 sequence is CASSLDHAGPGELFF. CDR3 bases: TGCGCCAGCAGCCTCGATCACGCAGGGCCCGGGGAGCTGTTTTTT.

The chain has TRBV7-3 and TRBJ1-1, with 10 bases aligning to TRBD1. Germline V gives CDR1 SGHTA, CDR2 FQGTGA. V lost 6 bases, J lost 6 bases, and 4 bases stayed unmatched. This CDR3 contains 13 residues. CDR3 nucleotide sequence: TGTGCCAGCAGGCGGACAGGGGGATCTGAAGCTTTCTTT. Its protein is CASRRTGGSEAFF. Looking up the rest from reference TRBV7-3 and TRBJ1-1 gives the full variable domain: GAGVSQTPSNKVTEKGKYVELRCDPISGHTALYWYRQSLGQGPEFLIYFQGTGAADDSGLPNDRFFAVRPEGSVSTLKIQRTERGDSAVYLCASRRTGGSEAFFGQGTRLTVV.

The J gene is TRBJ2-3, the V gene TRBV19, with D unclear. The CDR3 has 17 residues. Trimming pared 1 base from V and 0 bases from J, leaving 14 bases between. Germline CDR1 LNHDA, CDR2 SQIVND (reference sequence). The DNA for the CDR3 is TGTGCCAGTAGTATAGCGTCCCCAGGCACTAGCACAGATACGCAGTATTTT. Translation gives CASSIASPGTSTDTQYF.

The chain employs TRBV27 and TRBJ1-5; TRBD1 might be the D (5 bases). V shed 5 bases and J shed 4 bases, with 15 bases lying between them. CDR3 length equals 15 residues. Germline-derived CDR1 and CDR2 are MNHEY and SMNVEV (reference sequence). The DNA for the CDR3 is TGTGCCAGCAGTCCCCTGACAGAAACGAATCAGCCCCAGCATTTT. Its protein product is CASSPLTETNQPQHF.

V usage is TRBV12-5 and J usage is TRBJ2-7; D is unresolved. CDR1 is LGHNT, CDR2 FRNRAP, per germline. With 2 bases removed from V and 1 base from J, the gap between germline ends came to 9 bases. The CDR3 contains 14 residues. As DNA, the CDR3 is TGTGCTAGTGGTTTGCCGAGCGAATCCTACGAGCAGTACTTC. Encoded protein: CASGLPSESYEQYF.

This clone was observed a handful of times. The rearrangement joins TRBV3-1 (or the pseudogene TRBV3-2) to TRBJ2-5, with TRBD2 as a possible D gene (6 bases). Germline V gene data show CDR1 as LGHDT and CDR2 as YNNKEL (reference sequence). The CDR3 has 16 amino acids. Trimming shortened V by 4 bases and J by 2 bases, and 17 bases separated the two germline ends. CDR3 nucleotide sequence: TGTGCCAGCAGCCTTAGCGGTGGGAACCTACAAGAGACCCAGTACTTC. It translates to CASSLSGGNLQETQYF.

This clone was observed a single time. The chain joins TRBV29-1 to TRBJ2-5; a possible D gene is TRBD2 (6 bases). Germline CDR1 SQVTM, CDR2 ANQGSEA. The CDR3 runs 14 residues. V was pared by 6 bases and J by 0 bases, with 14 bases between. The CDR3 here is CSVNKPGDQETQYF. The DNA for the CDR3 is TGCAGCGTAAATAAACCGGGGGACCAAGAGACCCAGTACTTC. The full variable domain, with the rest looked up from reference TRBV29-1 and TRBJ2-5, is SAVISQKPSRDICQRGTSLTIQCQVDSQVTMMFWYRQQPGQSLTLIATANQGSEATYESGFVIDKFPISRPNLTFSTLTVSNMSPEDSSIYLCSVNKPGDQETQYFGPGTRLLVL.

The rearrangement joins TRBV5-6 to TRBJ2-1, with D maybe TRBD2 (6 bases). CDR1 and CDR2 (germline): SGHDT, YYEEEE. V gave up 9 bases and J gave up 8 bases, with 18 bases separating them. The CDR3 is 13 amino acids. The CDR3 bases are TGTGCCACTGCATTCTGGGGAGGCGATGAGCAGTTCTTC. It specifies CATAFWGGDEQFF.

The chain couples TRBV5-1 to TRBJ1-1; D is possibly TRBD1 (6 bases). The V end lost 2 bases, the J end lost 1 base, and 15 bases lay between the germline ends. This CDR3 has 16 amino acids. In germline, CDR1 is SGHRS, CDR2 YFSETQ. The CDR3 here is CASSFEGGRRNTEAFF. DNA of the CDR3: TGCGCCAGCAGCTTTGAGGGGGGGCGAAGGAACACTGAAGCTTTCTTT.

V gene TRBV15 combines with J gene TRBJ1-1; D is unresolved. CDR1 is LNHNV, CDR2 YYDKDF, per germline (reference sequence). This CDR3 region has 14 residues. V shed 0 bases and J shed 4 bases, with 9 bases lying between them. In DNA form, the CDR3 reads TGTGCCACCAGCAGAGATTACGGGGTCACTGAAGCTTTCTTT. Its translation is CATSRDYGVTEAFF.

The rearrangement links TRBV19 to TRBJ1-5; D gene ambiguous. The V gene lost 2 bases and the J gene lost 3 bases, with 8 bases spanning the gap. This CDR3 region has 14 residues. Germline lookup yields CDR1 LNHDA and CDR2 SQIVND (reference sequence). The CDR3: CASSIRGYNQPQHF. The CDR3 DNA reads TGTGCCAGTAGTATAAGAGGGTACAATCAGCCCCAGCATTTT.

V is TRBV30 and J is TRBJ2-7, with 10 bases fitting TRBD2. In germline, CDR1 is GTSNPN, CDR2 SVGIG (reference sequence). CDR3 size: 17 residues. After removal of 0 bases from V and 1 base from J, the junction contained 9 bases not matched to a gene. In DNA, the CDR3 is TGTGCCTGGAGTGTAATCCGCGGAGCGGGAGGGTCCTACGAGCAGTACTTC. This sequence encodes CAWSVIRGAGGSYEQYF.

The rearrangement joins TRBV5-1 to TRBJ1-6; no definite D call. There are 15 residues in the CDR3. V was clipped by 4 bases and J by 7 bases, with 15 bases between them. Germline CDR1 reads SGHRS; CDR2 reads YFSETQ. As DNA, the CDR3 is TGCGCCAGCAGCCTGACTACCGCAGGCAATTCACCCCTCCACTTT. Protein product: CASSLTTAGNSPLHF.

This chain connects TRBV4-2 to TRBJ1-4; D may be TRBD1 (5 bases). CDR1 and CDR2 (germline): LGHNA, YNFKEQ. V lost 0 bases, J lost 10 bases, and 18 bases lay in between. This CDR3 has 16 amino acids. CDR3 nucleotide sequence: TGTGCCAGCAGCCAAGACCCCCCAACAGGTGGGGCAAAACTGTTTTTT. Translated: CASSQDPPTGGAKLFF.

This clone has only one observation. The chain couples TRBV28 to TRBJ1-5; D possibly corresponds to TRBD1 (5 bases). This CDR3 has 17 amino acids. In germline, CDR1 is MDHEN, CDR2 SYDVKM. Between the trimmed V and J ends, which lost 2 bases and 1 base, there was a span of 15 bases. The CDR3 sequence is CASSLPLLRGSNQPQHF. The CDR3 DNA sequence: TGTGCCAGCAGTTTACCCTTGCTCCGGGGGAGCAATCAGCCCCAGCATTTT.